The sequence of this TCR beta chain was determined in a study of beta chain features in type 1 diabetes. What was sequenced were expressed TCRB transcripts, since all of the isolated RNA had been reverse transcribed. Generated by immunoSEQ multiplex PCR, the TCRdb table keeps only in-frame clones and is missing some. The repertoire includes 600,000 or so clones, roughly 12% of them detected once, and more than 0.095% sits in the top ten. Markers CD45RO/CCR7/CD25/CD127/CD95/CD27 served to sort CD4+ naive, central memory, regulatory and stem cell-like memory cells. Study-wide results and caveats: In all four CD4+ subsets, TCRB CDR3 length was significantly, moderately reduced in type 1 diabetes.

The ends were cut back, 7 bases at V and 1 base at J, with 10 bases in the middle. CDR3 length: 13 residues. Germline V gives CDR1 ENHRY, CDR2 SYGVKD. This clone showed up just a few times. Its matching antigen is unknown. The TCR originated in a man aged 30 to 45 with type 1 diabetes. The rearrangement uses TRBV10-3 and TRBJ1-1; D gene unclear. The specimen sequenced was naive CD4+ T cells from blood. Written as DNA, the CDR3 is TGTGCCATCACTTCGGGAGCGAACACTGAAGCTTTCTTT. It specifies CAITSGANTEAFF.